This passage covers 3 T cell receptor beta chains from one sample sequenced in a study of blood T cell repertoires in COVID-19. Some clones are missing from TCRdb's copy, which holds only in-frame ones; the method was immunoSEQ multiplex PCR. The profile shows approximately 100,000 clones, approximately 90% of them singletons. The sequencing sample was made of peripheral blood. The origin of the receptors is a woman at least 80 years old with acute or convalescent COVID-19.

This rearrangement joins TRBV11-2 to TRBJ2-4; 8 nucleotides line up with TRBD1. Germline values: CDR1 SGHAT, CDR2 FQNNGV. The length of the CDR3 is 13 residues. V trimming: 4 bases; J trimming: 9 bases; junction bases outside the gene matches: 5. The CDR3 is CASSSDRASIQYF. CDR3 DNA sequence: TGTGCCAGCAGCTCGGACAGGGCGAGCATTCAGTACTTC.

This sequence joins TRBV2 and TRBJ1-5, with D possibly TRBD1 on 5 matching bases. V lost 6 bases and J 4 bases, leaving 19 bases between the germline ends. The CDR3 has 16 residues. The germline V gene encodes CDR1 SNHLY and CDR2 FYNNEI. The CDR3 protein is CASRGQPGLGNQPQHF. CDR3 nucleotides: TGTGCCAGCAGAGGCCAGCCAGGGCTGGGGAATCAGCCCCAGCATTTT.

V and J are TRBV6-5 and TRBJ2-7, with 9 bases fitting TRBD1. The CDR3 sequence is 15 residues long. CDR1 and CDR2 from the germline V gene are MNHEY and SVGAGI. Trimming removed 6 bases from V and 0 bases from J; junction bases left unmatched: 6. This CDR3 reads CASRPDRGASYEQYF. In nucleotides, the CDR3 is TGTGCCAGCAGACCTGACAGGGGGGCCTCCTACGAGCAGTACTTC.